This T cell receptor (beta chain) was obtained from a study of high-grade serous ovarian cancer treatment subgroups. About the study: Samples averaged approximately 13,000 reads and 7,000 or so unique TCR beta rearrangements.

The assay was immunoSEQ multiplex PCR, and TCRdb's table has in-frame clones only and misses some. The sample records some 7,700 clones, roughly three quarters being singletons. The tumor samples were collected prior to definitive surgery or chemotherapy. This clone was observed once. Germline V gives CDR1 GTSNPN, CDR2 SVGIG (reference sequence). The CDR3 is made up of 14 amino acids. The V end lost 2 bases, the J end lost 1 base, and 9 bases lay between the germline ends. Sequencing used tumor tissue. The chain employs TRBV30 and TRBJ1-5; no firm D call. The sequence was obtained from a human donor with high-grade serous ovarian cancer. CDR3 sequence reads: CAWSRLGSNQPQHF. The CDR3 coding sequence is TGTGCCTGGAGTAGGTTGGGAAGCAATCAGCCCCAGCATTTT.